The TCR beta chain described here comes from a study of T cells in pancreatic ductal adenocarcinoma. Points from the study as a whole: Blood had more productive templates and around 8.5-fold more unique clonotypes than tumor. Results skew toward the minority of patients with early-stage disease. Enrichment of CD45RO+ effector over naive T cells in tumors may bias clonality. Mean clonality was about 0.11 in tumors and about 0.07 in blood, not significantly different.

The selected patients with pancreatic ductal adenocarcinoma had surgery but no neoadjuvant therapy. Details on this clone: As yet, its antigen is unknown.

TCRdb's table, derived via immunoSEQ multiplex PCR, lists solely in-frame clones and lacks some. The sample lists 100,000 or so clones, about 95% occurring once. The sample comprised PBMCs. This receptor was obtained from a human donor with pancreatic ductal adenocarcinoma.

CDR3 sequence reads: CASGEQGVTNEKLFF. The CDR3 DNA follows: TGTGCCAGCGGGGAACAGGGGGTAACTAATGAAAAACTGTTTTTT. The chain recombines TRBV2 with TRBJ1-4, with TRBD1 matching over 8 bases. CDR1 is SNHLY, CDR2 FYNNEI, per germline. This CDR3 spans 15 amino acids. With 8 bases clipped from V and 1 base from J, the junction kept 6 bases outside the gene matches.